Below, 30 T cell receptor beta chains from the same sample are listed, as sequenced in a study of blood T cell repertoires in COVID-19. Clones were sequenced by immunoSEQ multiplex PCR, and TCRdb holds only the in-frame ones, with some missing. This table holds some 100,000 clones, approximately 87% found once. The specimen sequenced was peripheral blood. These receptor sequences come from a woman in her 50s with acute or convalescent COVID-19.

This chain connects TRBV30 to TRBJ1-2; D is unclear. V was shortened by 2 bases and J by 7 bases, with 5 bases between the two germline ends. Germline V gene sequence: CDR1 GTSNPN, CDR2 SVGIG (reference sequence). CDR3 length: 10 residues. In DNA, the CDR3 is TGTGCCTGGAGTTCGGTTGGCTACACCTTC. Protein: CAWSSVGYTF.

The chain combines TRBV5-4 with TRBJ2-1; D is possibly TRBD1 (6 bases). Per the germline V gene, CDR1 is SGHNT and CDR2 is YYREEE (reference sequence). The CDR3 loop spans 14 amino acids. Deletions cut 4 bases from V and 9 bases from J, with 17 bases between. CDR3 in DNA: TGTGCCAGCAGCCACGACAGGCTCCGGGCTGAGCAGTTCTTC. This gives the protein CASSHDRLRAEQFF.

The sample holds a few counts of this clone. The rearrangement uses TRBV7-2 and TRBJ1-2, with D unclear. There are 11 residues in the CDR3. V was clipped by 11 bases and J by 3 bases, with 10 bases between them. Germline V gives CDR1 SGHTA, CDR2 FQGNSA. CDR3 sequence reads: CAGSNYYGYTF. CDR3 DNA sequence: TGTGCCGGGAGTAATTACTATGGCTACACCTTC.

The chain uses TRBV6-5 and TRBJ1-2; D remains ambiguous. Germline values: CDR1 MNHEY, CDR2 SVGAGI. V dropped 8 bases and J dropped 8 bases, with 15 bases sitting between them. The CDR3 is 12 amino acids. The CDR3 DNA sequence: TGTGCCAGCCGCACACAGTCTCAAGGCTACACCTTC. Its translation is CASRTQSQGYTF.

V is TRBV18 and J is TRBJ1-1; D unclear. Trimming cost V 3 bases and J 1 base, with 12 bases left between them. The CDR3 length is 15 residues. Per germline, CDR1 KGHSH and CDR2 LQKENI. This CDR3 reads CASSPFSAENTEAFF. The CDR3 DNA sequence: TGTGCCAGCTCACCCTTCTCTGCGGAGAACACTGAAGCTTTCTTT.

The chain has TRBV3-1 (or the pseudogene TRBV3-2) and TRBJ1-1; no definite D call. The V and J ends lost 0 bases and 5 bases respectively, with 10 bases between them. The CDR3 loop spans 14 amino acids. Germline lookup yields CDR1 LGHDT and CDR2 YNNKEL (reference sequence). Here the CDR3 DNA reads TGTGCCAGCAGCCAAGATGCGAGGAGAACTGAAGCTTTCTTT. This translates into CASSQDARRTEAFF.

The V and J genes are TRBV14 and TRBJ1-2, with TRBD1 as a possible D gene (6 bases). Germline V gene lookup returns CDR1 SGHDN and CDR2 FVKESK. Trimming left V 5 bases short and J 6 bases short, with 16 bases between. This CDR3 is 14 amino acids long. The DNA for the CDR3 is TGTGCCAGCAGCTCCGGACAGCCAGCGGATGGCTACACCTTC. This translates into CASSSGQPADGYTF.

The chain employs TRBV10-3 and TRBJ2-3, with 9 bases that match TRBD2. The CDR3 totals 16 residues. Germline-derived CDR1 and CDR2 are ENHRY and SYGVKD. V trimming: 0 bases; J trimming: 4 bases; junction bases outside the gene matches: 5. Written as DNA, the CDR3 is TGTGCCATCAGTGAGTCGGCTAGCGGGGTGTCAGATACGCAGTATTTT. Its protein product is CAISESASGVSDTQYF.

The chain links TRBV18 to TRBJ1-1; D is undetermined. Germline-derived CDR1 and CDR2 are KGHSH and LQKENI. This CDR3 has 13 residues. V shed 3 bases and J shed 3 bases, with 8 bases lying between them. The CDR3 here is CASSPPSYTEAFF. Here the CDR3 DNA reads TGTGCCAGCTCACCTCCGTCGTACACTGAAGCTTTCTTT.

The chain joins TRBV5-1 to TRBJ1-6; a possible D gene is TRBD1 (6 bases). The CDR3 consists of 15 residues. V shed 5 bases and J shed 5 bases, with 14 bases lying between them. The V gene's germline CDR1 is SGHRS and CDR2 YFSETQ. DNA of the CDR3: TGCGCCAGCAGTATACAGGGAGGGGATAATTCACCCCTCCACTTT. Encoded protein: CASSIQGGDNSPLHF. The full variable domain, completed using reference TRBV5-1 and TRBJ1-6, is KAGVTQTPRYLIKTRGQQVTLSCSPISGHRSVSWYQQTPGQGLQFLFEYFSETQRNKGNFPGRFSGRQFSNSRSEMNVSTLELGDSALYLCASSIQGGDNSPLHFGNGTRLTVT.

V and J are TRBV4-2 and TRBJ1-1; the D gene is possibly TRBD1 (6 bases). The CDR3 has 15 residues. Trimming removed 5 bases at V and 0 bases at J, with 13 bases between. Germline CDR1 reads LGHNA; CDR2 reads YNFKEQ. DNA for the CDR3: TGTGCCAGCAGCGGACAGTTGAGGTTGAACACTGAAGCTTTCTTT. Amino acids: CASSGQLRLNTEAFF.

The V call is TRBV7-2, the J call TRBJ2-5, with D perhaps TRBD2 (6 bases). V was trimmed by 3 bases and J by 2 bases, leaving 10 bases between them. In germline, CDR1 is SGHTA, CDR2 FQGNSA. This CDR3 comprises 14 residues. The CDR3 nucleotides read TGTGCCAGCAGCTTCGGTAGCGGACAAGAGACCCAGTACTTC. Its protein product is CASSFGSGQETQYF.

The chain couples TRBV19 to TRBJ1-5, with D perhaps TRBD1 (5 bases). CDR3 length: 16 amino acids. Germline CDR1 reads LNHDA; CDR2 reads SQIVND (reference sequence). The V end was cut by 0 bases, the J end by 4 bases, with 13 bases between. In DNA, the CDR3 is TGTGCCAGTAGTATAGAGGGGGGGGGTCGTAATCAGCCCCAGCATTTT. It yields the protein CASSIEGGGRNQPQHF.

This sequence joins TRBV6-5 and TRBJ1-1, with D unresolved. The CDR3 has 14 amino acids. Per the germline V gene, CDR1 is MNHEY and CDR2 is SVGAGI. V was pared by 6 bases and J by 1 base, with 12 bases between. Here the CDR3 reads CASSFKGGNTEAFF. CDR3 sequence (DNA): TGTGCCAGCAGCTTTAAAGGCGGGAACACTGAAGCTTTCTTT.

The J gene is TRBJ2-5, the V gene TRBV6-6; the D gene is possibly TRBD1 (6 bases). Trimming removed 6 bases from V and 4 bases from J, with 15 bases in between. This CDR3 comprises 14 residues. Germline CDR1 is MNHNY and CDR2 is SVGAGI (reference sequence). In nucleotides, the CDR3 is TGTGCCAGCAGGGCGACAGGTCCAGGAGAGACCCAGTACTTC. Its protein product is CASRATGPGETQYF.

The chain's CDR3 is CSASVVDTEAFF. The CDR3 DNA reads as TGCAGTGCTAGTGTGGTAGACACTGAAGCTTTCTTT. This chain links TRBV20-1 with TRBJ1-1, with D unresolved. V was shortened by 3 bases and J by 3 bases, with 8 bases between the two germline ends. Germline values: CDR1 DFQATT, CDR2 SNEGSKA (reference sequence). This CDR3 has 12 residues.

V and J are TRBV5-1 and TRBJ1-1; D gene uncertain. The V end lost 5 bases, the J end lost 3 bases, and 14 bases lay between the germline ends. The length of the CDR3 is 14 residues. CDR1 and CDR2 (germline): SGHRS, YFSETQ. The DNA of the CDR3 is TGCGCCAGCAGTTCCCTATCATCGGACACTGAAGCTTTCTTT. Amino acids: CASSSLSSDTEAFF.

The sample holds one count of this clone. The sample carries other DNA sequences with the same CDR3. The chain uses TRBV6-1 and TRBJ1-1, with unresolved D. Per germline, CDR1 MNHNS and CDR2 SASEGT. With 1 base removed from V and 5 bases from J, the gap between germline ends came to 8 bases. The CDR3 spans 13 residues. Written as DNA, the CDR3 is TGTGCCAGCAGTGAAGAAGGAGGGACTGAAGCTTTCTTT. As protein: CASSEEGGTEAFF.

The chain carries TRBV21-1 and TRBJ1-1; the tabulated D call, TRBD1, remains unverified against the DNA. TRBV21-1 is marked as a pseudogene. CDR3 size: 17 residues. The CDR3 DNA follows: TGTGCCAGCAGCAAAGAAGGGCCGGACAGGGAGGGGACTGAAGCTTTCTTT. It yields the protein CASSKEGPDREGTEAFF.

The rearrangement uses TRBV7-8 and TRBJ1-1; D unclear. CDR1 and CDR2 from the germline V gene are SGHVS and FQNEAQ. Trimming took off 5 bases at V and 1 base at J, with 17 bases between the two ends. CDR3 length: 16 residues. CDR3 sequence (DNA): TGTGCCAGCAGCCCCTTTTCCGGGTCGAAGAACACTGAAGCTTTCTTT. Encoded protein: CASSPFSGSKNTEAFF.

The CDR3 region is CASSMDREQGNTIYF. CDR3 DNA sequence: TGTGCCAGTAGTATGGACAGGGAGCAAGGAAACACCATATATTTT. The chain joins TRBV19 to TRBJ1-3; 8 nucleotides align to TRBD1. V lost 3 bases to trimming and J lost 4 bases; unmatched junction nucleotides: 5. Germline assignment: CDR1 LNHDA and CDR2 SQIVND (reference sequence). The CDR3 covers 15 residues.

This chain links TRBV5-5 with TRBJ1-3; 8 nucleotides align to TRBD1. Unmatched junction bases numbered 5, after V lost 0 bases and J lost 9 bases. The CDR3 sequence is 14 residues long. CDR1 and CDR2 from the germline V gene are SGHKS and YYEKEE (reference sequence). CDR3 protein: CASSLDRGRATIYF. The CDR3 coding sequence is TGTGCCAGCAGCTTGGACAGGGGGAGGGCCACCATATATTTT.

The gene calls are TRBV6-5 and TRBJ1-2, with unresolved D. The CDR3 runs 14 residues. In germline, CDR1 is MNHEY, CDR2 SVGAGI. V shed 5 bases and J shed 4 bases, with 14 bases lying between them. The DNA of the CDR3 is TGTGCCAGCAGTCCTTATACAGCTTCCTATGGCTACACCTTC. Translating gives CASSPYTASYGYTF.

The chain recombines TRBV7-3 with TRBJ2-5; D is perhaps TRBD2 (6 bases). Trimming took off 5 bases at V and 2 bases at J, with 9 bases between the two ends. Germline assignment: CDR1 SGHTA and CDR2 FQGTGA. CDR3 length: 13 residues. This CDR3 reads CASSGGSQETQYF. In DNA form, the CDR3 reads TGTGCCAGCAGCGGGGGGAGTCAAGAGACCCAGTACTTC.

Written as DNA, the CDR3 is TGCGCCAGCAGCTTGGGGACTAGCGACACAGATACGCAGTATTTT. It codes for CASSLGTSDTDTQYF. The chain is built from TRBV5-1 and TRBJ2-3; 9 bases map to TRBD2. V shed 0 bases, J shed 2 bases, and the junction held 1 base outside the gene matches. This CDR3 is 15 amino acids long. The germline V gene encodes CDR1 SGHRS and CDR2 YFSETQ.

CDR3: CASRSEGDSPLHF. The CDR3, as DNA: TGTGCCAGCAGATCAGAAGGAGATTCACCCCTCCACTTT. J is TRBJ1-6 and V is TRBV7-9, with D unclear. V was shortened by 6 bases and J by 8 bases, with 11 bases between the two germline ends. CDR3 length equals 13 residues. Looked up from germline, CDR1 is SEHNR and CDR2 is FQNEAQ (reference sequence). The full variable domain, completed using reference TRBV7-9 and TRBJ1-6, is DTGVSQNPRHKITKRGQNVTFRCDPISEHNRLYWYRQTLGQGPEFLTYFQNEAQLEKSRLLSDRFSAERPKGSFSTLEIQRTEQGDSAMYLCASRSEGDSPLHFGNGTRLTVT.

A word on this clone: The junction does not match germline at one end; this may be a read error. CDR3 region: CASSSGPGGAYNEQFF. The DNA of the CDR3 is TGTGCCAGCAGCTCGGGCCCCGGGGGGGCCTATAATGAGCAGTTCTTC. V gene TRBV7-9 combines with J gene TRBJ2-1; the match to TRBD2 covers 8 bases. Germline CDR1 is SEHNR and CDR2 is FQNEAQ (reference sequence). The CDR3 contains 16 residues.

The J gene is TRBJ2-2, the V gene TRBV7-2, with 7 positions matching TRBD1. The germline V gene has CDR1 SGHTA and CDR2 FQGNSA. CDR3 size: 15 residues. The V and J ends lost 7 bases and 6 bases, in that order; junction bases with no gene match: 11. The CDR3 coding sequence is TGTGCCAGCACCATAAAGACAGGGTGGGCCGGGGAGCTGTTTTTT. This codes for CASTIKTGWAGELFF.

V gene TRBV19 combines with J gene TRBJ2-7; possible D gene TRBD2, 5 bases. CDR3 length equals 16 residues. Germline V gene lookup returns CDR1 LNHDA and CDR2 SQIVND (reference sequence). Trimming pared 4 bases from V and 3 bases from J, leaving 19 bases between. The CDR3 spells CASSNGEVTAGYEQYF. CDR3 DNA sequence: TGTGCCAGTAGTAACGGTGAGGTGACGGCGGGCTACGAGCAGTACTTC.

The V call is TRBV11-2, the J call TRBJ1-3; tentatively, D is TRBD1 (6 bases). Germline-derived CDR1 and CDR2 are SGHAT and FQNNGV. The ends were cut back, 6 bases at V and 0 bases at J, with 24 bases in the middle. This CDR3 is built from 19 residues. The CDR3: CASSRGGLPTLGSGNTIYF. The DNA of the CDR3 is TGTGCCAGCAGTAGGGGGGGGCTTCCCACCCTGGGCTCTGGAAACACCATATATTTT. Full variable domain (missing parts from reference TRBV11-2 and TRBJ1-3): EAGVAQSPRYKIIEKRQSVAFWCNPISGHATLYWYQQILGQGPKLLIQFQNNGVVDDSQLPKDRFSAERLKGVDSTLKIQPAKLEDSAVYLCASSRGGLPTLGSGNTIYFGEGSWLTVV.